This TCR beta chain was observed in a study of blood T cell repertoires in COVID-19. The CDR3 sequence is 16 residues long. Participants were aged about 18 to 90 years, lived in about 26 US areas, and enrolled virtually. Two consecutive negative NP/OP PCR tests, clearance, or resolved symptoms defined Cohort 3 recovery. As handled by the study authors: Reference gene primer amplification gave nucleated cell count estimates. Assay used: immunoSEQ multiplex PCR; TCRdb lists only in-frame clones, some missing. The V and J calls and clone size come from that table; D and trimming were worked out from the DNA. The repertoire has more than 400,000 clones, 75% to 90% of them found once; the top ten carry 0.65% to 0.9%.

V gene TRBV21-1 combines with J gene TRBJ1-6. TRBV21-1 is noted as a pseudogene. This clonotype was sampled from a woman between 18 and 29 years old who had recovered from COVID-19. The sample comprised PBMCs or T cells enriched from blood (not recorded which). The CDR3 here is CASSKERGYVNSPLHF. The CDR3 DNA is TGTGCCAGCAGCAAAGAAAGAGGGTATGTGAATTCACCCCTCCACTTT.